The sequence of this T cell receptor beta chain was determined in a study of T cell repertoires in cytomegalovirus infection. Across the study: Carrying CMV and the relevant HLA type showed in public TCR beta signatures.

From the reads, TCRdb called clonotypes with MiXCR, one entry per CDR3 protein. The table includes 200,000 or so distinct CDR3 sequences, 30% to 45% detected once. Broader study findings: The cumulative frequency of public TCR beta families identified carriers of CMV plus the relevant HLA. In two of eight donors, the top clonotype was HLA-C-restricted CMV-specific.

This clonotype was detected only a few times. Its matching antigen is unknown. CDR1 and CDR2 (germline): MNHEY, SMNVEV (reference sequence). The CDR3 is 16 residues long. V lost 4 bases and J 4 bases, leaving 17 bases between the germline ends. The chain has TRBV27 and TRBJ1-5; weak D call: TRBD1 (6 bases). Sample: CD8+ T cells from cultured PBMCs, taken from culture after CMV antigen stimulation. The sequence derives from a human donor in good health (CMV status not recorded). Some clones in this sample may be carry-over from other donors' samples. CDR3 nucleotides: TGTGCCAGCAGTTATGTGGGGGGCGAATCGAATCAGCCCCAGCATTTT. Its protein product is CASSYVGGESNQPQHF.